The rows below give T cell receptor beta chains drawn from one sample of a study of identical twins. Via MiXCR, TCRdb re-called the 5' RACE reads, giving one row per CDR3 protein. The data contain 200,000 to 300,000 distinct CDR3 sequences, about 7.5% of them singletons. These data are also associated with another study on yellow fever vaccine responses in identical twins.

Sequences were obtained from CD8+ T cells sorted from blood. The receptors originated from a young woman in good health. Each CDR3 is given with its conserved first and last residue. Fields, in order: clone size, V gene, CDR3 length, J gene, D gene, CDR3 DNA, CDR3 protein. D genes are given only for firm matches. Clone size is given for some rows only: seen once, a few or many times, or a class if the clone is expanded.

abundance: many
v_gene: TRBV11-2
len: 18
j_gene: TRBJ2-5
d_gene: -
CDR3nt: TGTGCCAGCAGCTTAGGGTGGATGGCAGGGGATAACCAAGAGACCCAGTACTTC
CDR3aa: CASSLGWMAGDNQETQYF

abundance: few
v_gene: TRBV5-5
len: 15
j_gene: TRBJ1-2
d_gene: -
CDR3nt: TGTGCCAGCAGCCTAACTACAGGGTACGATTATGGCTACACCTTC
CDR3aa: CASSLTTGYDYGYTF

abundance: few
v_gene: TRBV20-1
len: 15
j_gene: TRBJ2-2
d_gene: -
CDR3nt: TGCAGTGCTAGAGCCCAGGGGTTGGACACCGGGGAGCTGTTTTTT
CDR3aa: CSARAQGLDTGELFF

abundance: few
v_gene: TRBV14
len: 16
j_gene: TRBJ2-7
d_gene: -
CDR3nt: TGTGCCAGCAGCCGTGGATCACTTCCATCAGCCTACGAGCAGTACTTC
CDR3aa: CASSRGSLPSAYEQYF

abundance: -
v_gene: TRBV27
len: 14
j_gene: TRBJ2-1
d_gene: TRBD2
CDR3nt: TGTGCCAGCACGGGACTAGCGAAAATTGATGAGCAGTTCTTC
CDR3aa: CASTGLAKIDEQFF

abundance: many
v_gene: TRBV7-9
len: 15
j_gene: TRBJ2-5
d_gene: -
CDR3nt: TGTGCCAGCAGCCATTCCGGGGACACACAAGAGACCCAGTACTTC
CDR3aa: CASSHSGDTQETQYF

abundance: -
v_gene: TRBV13
len: 13
j_gene: TRBJ2-2
d_gene: -
CDR3nt: TGTGCCAGCAGTCCACCCTCCAACGGGGAGCTGTTTTTT
CDR3aa: CASSPPSNGELFF

abundance: few
v_gene: TRBV7-9
len: 17
j_gene: TRBJ2-1
d_gene: TRBD2
CDR3nt: TGTGCCAGCAGCTCCTTAGCGGGAGGTTCCTCCTACAATGAGCAGTTCTTC
CDR3aa: CASSSLAGGSSYNEQFF

abundance: -
v_gene: TRBV7-2
len: 15
j_gene: TRBJ2-2
d_gene: TRBD1
CDR3nt: TGTGCCAGCAGCTTATCTCCGACAGGGTCCGGGGAGCTGTTTTTT
CDR3aa: CASSLSPTGSGELFF

abundance: -
v_gene: TRBV6-1
len: 13
j_gene: TRBJ2-7
d_gene: -
CDR3nt: TGTGCCAGCAGTGAAGCCCTAGTGGCCGAGCAGTACTTC
CDR3aa: CASSEALVAEQYF

abundance: -
v_gene: TRBV20-1
len: 19
j_gene: TRBJ2-3
d_gene: TRBD2
CDR3nt: TGCAGTGCCACTGCCCCGGGACTAGCGGGAGGTGGGCGCACAGATACGCAGTATTTT
CDR3aa: CSATAPGLAGGGRTDTQYF

abundance: many
v_gene: TRBV12-3/TRBV12-4
len: 14
j_gene: TRBJ1-1
d_gene: -
CDR3nt: TGTGCCAGCAGCACCGTGGGGGAAACGACTGAAGCTTTCTTT
CDR3aa: CASSTVGETTEAFF

abundance: few
v_gene: TRBV27
len: 16
j_gene: TRBJ2-3
d_gene: TRBD2
CDR3nt: TGTGCCAGCAGTCCCCGGGCCCGCGGGGGGACAGATACGCAGTATTTT
CDR3aa: CASSPRARGGTDTQYF

abundance: -
v_gene: TRBV12-3/TRBV12-4
len: 16
j_gene: TRBJ2-2
d_gene: -
CDR3nt: TGTGCCAGCAGCCCGTTGGGGGCCGCGAACACCGGGGAGCTGTTTTTT
CDR3aa: CASSPLGAANTGELFF

abundance: many
v_gene: TRBV20-1
len: 15
j_gene: TRBJ1-3
d_gene: -
CDR3nt: TGCAGTGCCCCGTCAAAGGAGGGGGCTGGAAACACCATATATTTT
CDR3aa: CSAPSKEGAGNTIYF

abundance: many
v_gene: TRBV15
len: 17
j_gene: TRBJ2-1
d_gene: -
CDR3nt: TGTGCCACCAGCAGAACAATAAGCGGCAGCTCCTACAATGAGCAGTTCTTC
CDR3aa: CATSRTISGSSYNEQFF

abundance: -
v_gene: TRBV2
len: 16
j_gene: TRBJ1-2
d_gene: -
CDR3nt: TGTGCCAGCAGTGAAGCAGGCGACAGCCTCAACTATGGCTACACCTTC
CDR3aa: CASSEAGDSLNYGYTF

abundance: -
v_gene: TRBV19
len: 13
j_gene: TRBJ1-5
d_gene: -
CDR3nt: TGTGCCAGTAGTATCAGGGGCCGGGGACCCCAGCATTTT
CDR3aa: CASSIRGRGPQHF

abundance: many
v_gene: TRBV5-5
len: 13
j_gene: TRBJ2-1
d_gene: -
CDR3nt: TGTGCCAGCAGCGTAACTAGGTACAATGAGCAGTTCTTC
CDR3aa: CASSVTRYNEQFF

abundance: few
v_gene: TRBV5-1
len: 15
j_gene: TRBJ2-3
d_gene: TRBD1
CDR3nt: TGCGCCAGCAGCCAAGGACAGGGGGCTGGTGATACGCAGTATTTT
CDR3aa: CASSQGQGAGDTQYF

abundance: few
v_gene: TRBV12-3/TRBV12-4
len: 14
j_gene: TRBJ2-7
d_gene: TRBD1
CDR3nt: TGTGCCAGCAGCCCGGGACAGGTCAGGTACGAGCAGTACTTC
CDR3aa: CASSPGQVRYEQYF

abundance: -
v_gene: TRBV3-1
len: 16
j_gene: TRBJ2-7
d_gene: -
CDR3nt: TGTGCCAGCAGCACGAGTCGGGGAGCGGAAGGCTACGAGCAGTACTTC
CDR3aa: CASSTSRGAEGYEQYF

abundance: many
v_gene: TRBV4-1
len: 17
j_gene: TRBJ1-6
d_gene: -
CDR3nt: TGCGCCAGCAGCCAAGTCCCGGGGGCGGCCTATAATTCACCCCTCCACTTT
CDR3aa: CASSQVPGAAYNSPLHF

abundance: many
v_gene: TRBV6-4
len: 16
j_gene: TRBJ2-1
d_gene: TRBD2
CDR3nt: TGTGCCAGCAGTGACTCGGCTAGCGGGACCCCCAATGAGCAGTTCTTC
CDR3aa: CASSDSASGTPNEQFF

abundance: few
v_gene: TRBV5-6
len: 14
j_gene: TRBJ2-1
d_gene: -
CDR3nt: TGTGCCAGCAGCTTGGAACTAGATTACAATGAGCAGTTCTTC
CDR3aa: CASSLELDYNEQFF

abundance: many
v_gene: TRBV29-1
len: 11
j_gene: TRBJ1-2
d_gene: -
CDR3nt: TGCAGCGTTGATTGGTTGGATGGCTACACCTTC
CDR3aa: CSVDWLDGYTF

abundance: few
v_gene: TRBV7-9
len: 17
j_gene: TRBJ2-2
d_gene: TRBD2
CDR3nt: TGTGCCAGCAGCTCGGGACTAGCGGGGGCCTACACCGGGGAGCTGTTTTTT
CDR3aa: CASSSGLAGAYTGELFF

abundance: -
v_gene: TRBV20-1
len: 13
j_gene: TRBJ2-1
d_gene: -
CDR3nt: TGCAGTGCGATCCTAGCGAGCTACAATGAGCAGTTCTTC
CDR3aa: CSAILASYNEQFF

abundance: -
v_gene: TRBV6-2/TRBV6-3
len: 12
j_gene: TRBJ2-7
d_gene: TRBD1
CDR3nt: TGTGCCAGCAGCCACAGGGGGCTTGAGCAGTACTTC
CDR3aa: CASSHRGLEQYF

abundance: few
v_gene: TRBV2
len: 13
j_gene: TRBJ2-1
d_gene: -
CDR3nt: TGTGCCAGCAGTGAGGGTAACTACAATGAGCAGTTCTTC
CDR3aa: CASSEGNYNEQFF

abundance: few
v_gene: TRBV14
len: 15
j_gene: TRBJ2-1
d_gene: TRBD1
CDR3nt: TGTGCCAGCAGCCAAGGGACAGGTCTGTACAATGAGCAGTTCTTC
CDR3aa: CASSQGTGLYNEQFF

abundance: many
v_gene: TRBV4-2
len: 18
j_gene: TRBJ2-1
d_gene: TRBD2
CDR3nt: TGTGCCAGCAGCCAAGAAAACCCGGGACTAGCGGGAATGAATGAGCAGTTCTTC
CDR3aa: CASSQENPGLAGMNEQFF

abundance: many
v_gene: TRBV2
len: 11
j_gene: TRBJ2-3
d_gene: -
CDR3nt: TGTGCCAGCGGGAGGGGGGATACGCAGTATTTT
CDR3aa: CASGRGDTQYF

abundance: -
v_gene: TRBV27
len: 14
j_gene: TRBJ2-3
d_gene: TRBD2
CDR3nt: TGTGCCAGCGCCCGGGGGGGGTACACAGATACGCAGTATTTT
CDR3aa: CASARGGYTDTQYF

abundance: few
v_gene: TRBV20-1
len: 14
j_gene: TRBJ1-1
d_gene: -
CDR3nt: TGCAGTGCTAGCATGAGGGATTTGAACACTGAAGCTTTCTTT
CDR3aa: CSASMRDLNTEAFF

abundance: few
v_gene: TRBV6-1
len: 15
j_gene: TRBJ1-6
d_gene: -
CDR3nt: TGTGCCAGCAAGGACCTCGGGGGTAATAATTCACCCCTCCACTTT
CDR3aa: CASKDLGGNNSPLHF

abundance: many
v_gene: TRBV29-1
len: 15
j_gene: TRBJ2-1
d_gene: -
CDR3nt: TGCAGCGTTGTCGGTCTGCCGAGCTCCTACAATGAGCAGTTCTTC
CDR3aa: CSVVGLPSSYNEQFF

abundance: many
v_gene: TRBV10-2
len: 14
j_gene: TRBJ1-4
d_gene: TRBD1
CDR3nt: TGCGCCAGCTTGAACAGGGGCGGAGATGAAAAACTGTTTTTT
CDR3aa: CASLNRGGDEKLFF

abundance: -
v_gene: TRBV28
len: 19
j_gene: TRBJ2-5
d_gene: TRBD2
CDR3nt: TGTGCCAGCAGTTTCCGACACCCCCTTAAGGGAGGGCCGGGAGAGACCCAGTACTTC
CDR3aa: CASSFRHPLKGGPGETQYF

abundance: many
v_gene: TRBV7-9
len: 13
j_gene: TRBJ2-7
d_gene: -
CDR3nt: TGTGCCAGCACTCATGAGGGCCGCTACGAGCAGTACTTC
CDR3aa: CASTHEGRYEQYF